This TCR beta chain was recovered during a study of response to subunit inactivated influenza vaccine. Study-level results: Authors suggested each seasonal influenza vaccination recruits few new T cells.

TCRdb re-called the RT-PCR reads with MiXCR, one entry per CDR3 protein. The repertoire consists of about 500,000 distinct CDR3 sequences, with about 15% occurring once and the leading ten covering roughly 3.1%. The V and J ends lost 0 bases and 1 base, in that order; junction bases with no gene match: 3. The germline gives CDR1 MNHEY, CDR2 SVGAGI. The CDR3 consists of 16 residues. This clonotype has a handful of counts. Its matching antigen is unknown. The receptor was isolated from a man aged 50-75 years who received an inactivated influenza vaccine. This rearrangement joins TRBV6-5 to TRBJ2-3; 8 bases agree with TRBD2. This specimen consisted of CD4+ T cells sorted from PBMCs, obtained less than 30 months after vaccination. The DNA for the CDR3 is TGTGCCAGCAGTTACTCGAGGCGGGGGGGCACAGATACGCAGTATTTT. Its translation: CASSYSRRGGTDTQYF.